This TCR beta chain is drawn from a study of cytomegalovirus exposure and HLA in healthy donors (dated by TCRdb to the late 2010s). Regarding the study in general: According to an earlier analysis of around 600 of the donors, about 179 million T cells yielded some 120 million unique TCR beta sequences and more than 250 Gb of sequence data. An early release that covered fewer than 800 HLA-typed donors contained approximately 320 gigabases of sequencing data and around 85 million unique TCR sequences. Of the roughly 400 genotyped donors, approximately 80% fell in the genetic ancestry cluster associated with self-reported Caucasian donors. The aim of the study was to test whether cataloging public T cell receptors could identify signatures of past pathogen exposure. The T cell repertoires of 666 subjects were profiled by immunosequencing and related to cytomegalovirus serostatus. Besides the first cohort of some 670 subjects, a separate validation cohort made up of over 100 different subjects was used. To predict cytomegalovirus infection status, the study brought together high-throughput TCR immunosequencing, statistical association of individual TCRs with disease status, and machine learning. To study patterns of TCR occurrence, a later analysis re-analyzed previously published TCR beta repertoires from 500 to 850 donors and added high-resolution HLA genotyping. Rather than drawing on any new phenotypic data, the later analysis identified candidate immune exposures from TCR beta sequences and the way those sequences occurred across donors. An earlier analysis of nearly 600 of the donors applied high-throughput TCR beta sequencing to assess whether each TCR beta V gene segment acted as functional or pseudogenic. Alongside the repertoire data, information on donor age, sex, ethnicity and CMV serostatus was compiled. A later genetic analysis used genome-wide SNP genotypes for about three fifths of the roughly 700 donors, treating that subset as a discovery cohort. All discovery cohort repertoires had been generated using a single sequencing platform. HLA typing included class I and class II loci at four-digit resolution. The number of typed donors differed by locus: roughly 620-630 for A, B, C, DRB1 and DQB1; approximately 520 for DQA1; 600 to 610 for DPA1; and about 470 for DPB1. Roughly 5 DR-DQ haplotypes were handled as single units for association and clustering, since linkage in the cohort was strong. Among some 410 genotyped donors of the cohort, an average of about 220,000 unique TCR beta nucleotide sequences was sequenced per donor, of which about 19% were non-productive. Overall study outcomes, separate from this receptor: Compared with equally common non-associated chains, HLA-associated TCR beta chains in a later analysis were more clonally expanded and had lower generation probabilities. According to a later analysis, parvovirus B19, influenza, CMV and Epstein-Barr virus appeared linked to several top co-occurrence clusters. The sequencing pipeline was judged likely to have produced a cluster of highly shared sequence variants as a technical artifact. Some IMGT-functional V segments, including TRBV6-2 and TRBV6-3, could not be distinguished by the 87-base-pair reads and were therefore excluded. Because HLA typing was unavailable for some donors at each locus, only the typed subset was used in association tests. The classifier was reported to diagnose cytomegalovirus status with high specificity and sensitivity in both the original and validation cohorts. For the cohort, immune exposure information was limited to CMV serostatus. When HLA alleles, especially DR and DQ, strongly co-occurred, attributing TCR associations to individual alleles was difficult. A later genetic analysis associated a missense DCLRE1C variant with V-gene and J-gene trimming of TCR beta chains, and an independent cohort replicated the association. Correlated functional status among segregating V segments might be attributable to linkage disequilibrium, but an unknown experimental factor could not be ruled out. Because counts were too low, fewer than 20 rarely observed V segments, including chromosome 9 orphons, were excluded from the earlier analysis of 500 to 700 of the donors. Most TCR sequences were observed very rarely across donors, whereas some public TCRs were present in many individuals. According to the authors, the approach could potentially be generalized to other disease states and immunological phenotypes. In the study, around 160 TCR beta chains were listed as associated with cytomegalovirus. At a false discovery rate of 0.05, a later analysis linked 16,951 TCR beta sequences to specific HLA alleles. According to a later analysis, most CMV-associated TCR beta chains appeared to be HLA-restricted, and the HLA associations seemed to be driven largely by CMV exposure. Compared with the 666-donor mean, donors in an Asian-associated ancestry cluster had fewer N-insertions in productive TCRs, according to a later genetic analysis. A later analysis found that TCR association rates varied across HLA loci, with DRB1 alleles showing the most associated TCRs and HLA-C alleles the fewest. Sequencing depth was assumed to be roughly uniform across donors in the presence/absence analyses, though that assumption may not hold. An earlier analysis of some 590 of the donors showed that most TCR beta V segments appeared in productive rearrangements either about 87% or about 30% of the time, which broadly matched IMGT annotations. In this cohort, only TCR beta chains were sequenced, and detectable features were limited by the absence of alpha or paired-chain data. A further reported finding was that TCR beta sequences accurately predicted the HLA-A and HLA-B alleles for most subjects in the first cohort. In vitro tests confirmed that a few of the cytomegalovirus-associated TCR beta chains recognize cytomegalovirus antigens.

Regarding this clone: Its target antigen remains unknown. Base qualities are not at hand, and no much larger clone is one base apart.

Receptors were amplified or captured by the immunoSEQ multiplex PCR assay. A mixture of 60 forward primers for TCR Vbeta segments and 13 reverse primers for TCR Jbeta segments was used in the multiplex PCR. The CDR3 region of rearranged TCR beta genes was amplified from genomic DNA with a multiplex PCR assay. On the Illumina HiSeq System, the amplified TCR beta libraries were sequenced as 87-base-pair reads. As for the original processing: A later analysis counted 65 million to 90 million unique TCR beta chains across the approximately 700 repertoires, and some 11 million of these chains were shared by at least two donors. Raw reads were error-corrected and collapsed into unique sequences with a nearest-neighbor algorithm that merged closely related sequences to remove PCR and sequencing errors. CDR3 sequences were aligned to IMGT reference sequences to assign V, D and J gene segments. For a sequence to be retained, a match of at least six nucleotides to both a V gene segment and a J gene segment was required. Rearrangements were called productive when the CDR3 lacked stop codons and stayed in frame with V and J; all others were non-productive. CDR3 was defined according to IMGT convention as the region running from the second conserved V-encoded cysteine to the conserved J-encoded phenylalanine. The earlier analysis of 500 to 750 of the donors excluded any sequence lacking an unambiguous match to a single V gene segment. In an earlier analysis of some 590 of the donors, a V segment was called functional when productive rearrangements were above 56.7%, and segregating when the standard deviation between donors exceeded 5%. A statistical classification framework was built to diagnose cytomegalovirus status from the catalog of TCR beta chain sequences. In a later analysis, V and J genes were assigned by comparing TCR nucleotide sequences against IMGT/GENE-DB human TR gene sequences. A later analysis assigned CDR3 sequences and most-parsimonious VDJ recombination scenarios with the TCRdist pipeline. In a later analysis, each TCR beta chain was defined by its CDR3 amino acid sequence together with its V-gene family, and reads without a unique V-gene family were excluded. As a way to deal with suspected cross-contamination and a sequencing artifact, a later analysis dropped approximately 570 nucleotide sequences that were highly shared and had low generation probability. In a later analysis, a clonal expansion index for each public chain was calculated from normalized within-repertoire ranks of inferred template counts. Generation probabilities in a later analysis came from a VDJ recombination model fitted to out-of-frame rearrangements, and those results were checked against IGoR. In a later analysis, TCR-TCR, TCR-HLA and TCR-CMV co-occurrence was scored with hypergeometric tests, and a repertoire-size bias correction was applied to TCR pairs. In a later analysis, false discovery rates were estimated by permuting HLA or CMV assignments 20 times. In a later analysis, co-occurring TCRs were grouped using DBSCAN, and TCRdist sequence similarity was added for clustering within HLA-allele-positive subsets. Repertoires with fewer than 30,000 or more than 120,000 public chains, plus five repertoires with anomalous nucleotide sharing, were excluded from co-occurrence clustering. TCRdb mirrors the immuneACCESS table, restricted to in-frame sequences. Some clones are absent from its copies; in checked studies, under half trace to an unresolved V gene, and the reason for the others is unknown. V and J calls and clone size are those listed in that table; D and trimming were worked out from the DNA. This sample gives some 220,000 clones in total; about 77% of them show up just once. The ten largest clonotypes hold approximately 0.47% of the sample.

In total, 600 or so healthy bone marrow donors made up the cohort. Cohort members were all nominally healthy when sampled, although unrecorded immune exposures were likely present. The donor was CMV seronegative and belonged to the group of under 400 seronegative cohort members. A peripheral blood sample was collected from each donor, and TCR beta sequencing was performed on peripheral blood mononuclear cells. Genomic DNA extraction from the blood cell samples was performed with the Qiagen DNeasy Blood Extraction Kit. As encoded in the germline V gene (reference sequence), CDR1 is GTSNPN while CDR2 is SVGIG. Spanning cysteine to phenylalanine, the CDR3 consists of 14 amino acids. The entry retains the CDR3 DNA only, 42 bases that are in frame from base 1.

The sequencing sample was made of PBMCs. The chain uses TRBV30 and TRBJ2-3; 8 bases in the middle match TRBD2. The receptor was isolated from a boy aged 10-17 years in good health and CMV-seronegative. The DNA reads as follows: TGTTCCTCGGCCGCGGGGGGTAACACAGATACGCAGTATTTT. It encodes CSSAAGGNTDTQYF.